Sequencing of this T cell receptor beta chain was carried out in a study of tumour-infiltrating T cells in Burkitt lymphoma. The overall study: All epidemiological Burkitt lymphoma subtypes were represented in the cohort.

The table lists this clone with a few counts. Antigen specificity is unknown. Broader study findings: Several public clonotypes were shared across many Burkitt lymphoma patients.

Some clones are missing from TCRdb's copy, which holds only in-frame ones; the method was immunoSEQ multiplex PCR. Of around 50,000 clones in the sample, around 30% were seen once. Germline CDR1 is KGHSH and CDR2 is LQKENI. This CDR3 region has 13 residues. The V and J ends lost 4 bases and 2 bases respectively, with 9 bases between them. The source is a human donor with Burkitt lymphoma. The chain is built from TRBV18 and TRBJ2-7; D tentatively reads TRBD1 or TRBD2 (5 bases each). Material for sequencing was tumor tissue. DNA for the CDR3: TGTGCCAGCTCACGGGACCACACCTACGAGCAGTACTTC. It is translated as CASSRDHTYEQYF.